These 9 T cell receptor beta chains share one sample of origin, sequenced in a study of blood T cell repertoires in COVID-19. Method: immunoSEQ multiplex PCR; TCRdb's copy keeps in-frame clones and lacks some. This table holds about 480,000 clones, approximately 89% found once. The sample taken for sequencing was peripheral blood. Receptors were obtained from a man in his late teens or twenties with COVID-19, enrolled during active disease.

In regard to this clone: Lacking the conserved final phenylalanine or tryptophan, this CDR3 likely reflects a read error. The DNA is left out, because the CDR3 cannot be placed on it with certainty; the CDR3 is given as TCRdb lists it. The chain employs TRBV2 and TRBJ1-1; TRBD1 reflects the table's D call only, with no check against the DNA. The CDR3 contains 11 residues when both ends are counted. Germline lookup yields CDR1 SNHLY and CDR2 FYNNEI. This CDR3 is CASSEVARTSI.

This rearrangement joins TRBV11-2 to TRBJ2-7, with D unclear. Germline lookup yields CDR1 SGHAT and CDR2 FQNNGV. V shed 5 bases and J shed 4 bases, with 9 bases lying between them. CDR3 length equals 12 residues. In DNA form, the CDR3 reads TGTGCCAGCAGCCCTACCGGGTACGAGCAGTACTTC. This sequence encodes CASSPTGYEQYF.

The rearrangement joins TRBV29-1 to TRBJ2-1; 7 nucleotides match TRBD2. The CDR3 sequence is 14 residues long. Germline V gene sequence: CDR1 SQVTM, CDR2 ANQGSEA. Trimming removed 6 bases from V and 8 bases from J; junction bases left unmatched: 13. In nucleotides, the CDR3 is TGCAGCGTCGGGACTAACGGAGGCGTCGATGAGCAGTTCTTC. Its translation is CSVGTNGGVDEQFF.

This clone showed up just a few times. V is TRBV18 and J is TRBJ1-2; D is unclear. V was clipped by 2 bases and J by 3 bases, with 16 bases between them. Germline lookup yields CDR1 KGHSH and CDR2 LQKENI. The CDR3 length is 16 residues. The CDR3 bases are TGTGCCAGCTCACCAAATTCTCCAGCGTCTTACTATGGCTACACCTTC. This encodes CASSPNSPASYYGYTF. Full variable domain (missing parts from reference TRBV18 and TRBJ1-2): NAGVMQNPRHLVRRRGQEARLRCSPMKGHSHVYWYRQLPEEGLKFMVYLQKENIIDESGMPKERFSAEFPKEGPSILRIQQVVRGDSAAYFCASSPNSPASYYGYTFGSGTRLTVV.

This clone was detected a few times. The chain carries TRBV30 and TRBJ1-6, with D maybe TRBD1 (6 bases). The V end lost 0 bases, the J end lost 8 bases, and 8 bases lay between the germline ends. The V gene's germline CDR1 is GTSNPN and CDR2 SVGIG (reference sequence). This CDR3 contains 13 residues. The CDR3 bases are TGTGCCTGGAGTGTACAGGGATATTCACCCCTCCACTTT. It is translated as CAWSVQGYSPLHF.

In DNA form, the CDR3 reads TGTGCCACCAGCAGAGGGACAGAGAGTAGCGGCTACACCTTC. It codes for CATSRGTESSGYTF. The chain links TRBV15 to TRBJ1-2, with a possible D match to TRBD1 (6 bases). The CDR3 runs to 14 residues. V was shortened by 1 base and J by 8 bases, with 14 bases between the two germline ends. Germline V gene sequence: CDR1 LNHNV, CDR2 YYDKDF (reference sequence).

V and J are TRBV18 and TRBJ2-1; 9 nucleotides match TRBD1. This CDR3 region has 16 residues. V lost 3 bases to trimming and J lost 8 bases; unmatched junction nucleotides: 11. The germline CDR1 and CDR2 sequences are KGHSH and LQKENI. CDR3 in DNA: TGTGCCAGCTCACCGTTGGGAGGACAGGGGCTCTATGAGCAGTTCTTC. As protein: CASSPLGGQGLYEQFF.

The rearrangement joins TRBV3-1 (or the pseudogene TRBV3-2) to TRBJ2-2, with 12 bases identical to TRBD2. The CDR3 extends over 18 amino acids. V shed 2 bases, J shed 6 bases, and the junction held 10 bases outside the gene matches. In germline, CDR1 is LGHDT, CDR2 YNNKEL (reference sequence). The CDR3 protein is CASSQLAGGRAGAGELFF. Here the CDR3 DNA reads TGTGCCAGCAGCCAACTAGCGGGGGGGCGAGCCGGAGCCGGGGAGCTGTTTTTT.

The sample holds a few counts of this clone. The V call is TRBV7-9, the J call TRBJ2-1; 7 positions match TRBD1. V lost 5 bases, J lost 7 bases, and 14 bases stayed unmatched. Germline V lookup: CDR1 SEHNR, CDR2 FQNEAQ (reference sequence). There are 16 residues in the CDR3. Written as DNA, the CDR3 is TGTGCCAGCAGCCCCAGGGGTAGGGGGCGCCAGAATGAGCAGTTCTTC. It yields the protein CASSPRGRGRQNEQFF.